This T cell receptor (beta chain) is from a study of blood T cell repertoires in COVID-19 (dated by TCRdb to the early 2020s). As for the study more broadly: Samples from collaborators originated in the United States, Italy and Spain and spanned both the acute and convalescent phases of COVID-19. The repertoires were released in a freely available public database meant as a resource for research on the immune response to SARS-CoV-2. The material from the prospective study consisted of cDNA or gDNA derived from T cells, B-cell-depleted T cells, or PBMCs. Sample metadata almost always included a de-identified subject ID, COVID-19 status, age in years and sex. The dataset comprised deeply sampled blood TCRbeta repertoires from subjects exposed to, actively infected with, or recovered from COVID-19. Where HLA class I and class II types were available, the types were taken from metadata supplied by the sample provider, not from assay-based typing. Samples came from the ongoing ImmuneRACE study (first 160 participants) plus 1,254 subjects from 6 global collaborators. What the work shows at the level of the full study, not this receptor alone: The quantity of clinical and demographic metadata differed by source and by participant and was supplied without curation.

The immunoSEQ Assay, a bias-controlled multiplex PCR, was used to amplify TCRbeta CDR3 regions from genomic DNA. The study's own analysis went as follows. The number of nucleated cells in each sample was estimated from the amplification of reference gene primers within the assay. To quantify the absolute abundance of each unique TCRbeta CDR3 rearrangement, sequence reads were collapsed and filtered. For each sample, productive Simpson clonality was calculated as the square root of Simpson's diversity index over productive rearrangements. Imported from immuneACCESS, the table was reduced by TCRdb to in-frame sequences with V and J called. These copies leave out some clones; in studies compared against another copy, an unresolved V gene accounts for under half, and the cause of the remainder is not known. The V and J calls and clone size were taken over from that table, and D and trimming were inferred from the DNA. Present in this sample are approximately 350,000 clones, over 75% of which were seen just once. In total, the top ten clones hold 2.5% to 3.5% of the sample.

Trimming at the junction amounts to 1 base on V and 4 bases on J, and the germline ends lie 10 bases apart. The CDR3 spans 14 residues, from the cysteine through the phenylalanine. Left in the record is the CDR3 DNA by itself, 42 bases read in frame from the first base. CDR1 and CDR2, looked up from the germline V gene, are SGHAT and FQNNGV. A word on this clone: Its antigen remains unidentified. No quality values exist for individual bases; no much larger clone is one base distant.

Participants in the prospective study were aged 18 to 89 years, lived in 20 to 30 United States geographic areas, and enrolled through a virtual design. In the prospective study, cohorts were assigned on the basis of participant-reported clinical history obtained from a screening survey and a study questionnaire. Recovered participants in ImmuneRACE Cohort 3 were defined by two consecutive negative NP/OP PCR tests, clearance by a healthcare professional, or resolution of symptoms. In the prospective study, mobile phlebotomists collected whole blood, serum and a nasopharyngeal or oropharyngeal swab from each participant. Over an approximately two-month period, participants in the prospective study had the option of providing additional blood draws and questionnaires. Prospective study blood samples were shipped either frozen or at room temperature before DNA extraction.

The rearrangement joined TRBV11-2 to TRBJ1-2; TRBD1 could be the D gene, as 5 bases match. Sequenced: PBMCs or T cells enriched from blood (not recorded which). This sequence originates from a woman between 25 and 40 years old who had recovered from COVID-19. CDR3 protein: CASSLGPGLYGYTF. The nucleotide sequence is TGTGCCAGCAGCTTAGGGCCAGGGCTCTATGGCTACACCTTC. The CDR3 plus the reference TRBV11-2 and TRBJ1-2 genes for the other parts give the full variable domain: EAGVAQSPRYKIIEKRQSVAFWCNPISGHATLYWYQQILGQGPKLLIQFQNNGVVDDSQLPKDRFSAERLKGVDSTLKIQPAKLEDSAVYLCASSLGPGLYGYTFGSGTRLTVV.